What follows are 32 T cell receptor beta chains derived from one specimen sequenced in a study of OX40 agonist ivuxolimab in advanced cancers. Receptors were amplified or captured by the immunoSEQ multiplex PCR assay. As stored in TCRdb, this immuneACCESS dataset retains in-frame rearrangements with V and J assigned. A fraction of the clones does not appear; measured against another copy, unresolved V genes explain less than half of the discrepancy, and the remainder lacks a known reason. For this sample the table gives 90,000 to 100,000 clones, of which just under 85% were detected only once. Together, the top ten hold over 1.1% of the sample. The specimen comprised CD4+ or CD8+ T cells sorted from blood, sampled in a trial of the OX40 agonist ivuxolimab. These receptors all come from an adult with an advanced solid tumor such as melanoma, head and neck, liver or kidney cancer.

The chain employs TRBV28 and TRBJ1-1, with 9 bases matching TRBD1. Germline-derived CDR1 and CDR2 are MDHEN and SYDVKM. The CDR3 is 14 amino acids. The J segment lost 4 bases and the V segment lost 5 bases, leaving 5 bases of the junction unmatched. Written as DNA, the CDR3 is TGTGCCAGCAGTGACCAGGACAGGGGCACTGAAGCTTTCTTT. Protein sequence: CASSDQDRGTEAFF.

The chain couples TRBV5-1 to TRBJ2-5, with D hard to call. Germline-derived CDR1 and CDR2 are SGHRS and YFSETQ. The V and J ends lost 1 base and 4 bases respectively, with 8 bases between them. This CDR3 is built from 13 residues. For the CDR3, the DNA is TGCGCCAGCAGCTTGTCGAGATTAGAGACCCAGTACTTC. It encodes CASSLSRLETQYF.

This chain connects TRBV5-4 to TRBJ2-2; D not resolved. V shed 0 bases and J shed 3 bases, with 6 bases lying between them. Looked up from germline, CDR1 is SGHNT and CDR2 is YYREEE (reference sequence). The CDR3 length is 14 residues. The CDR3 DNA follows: TGTGCCAGCAGCTTGGAACTTCACACCGGGGAGCTGTTTTTT. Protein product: CASSLELHTGELFF. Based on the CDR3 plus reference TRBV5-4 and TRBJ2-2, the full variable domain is ETGVTQSPTHLIKTRGQQVTLRCSSQSGHNTVSWYQQALGQGPQFIFQYYREEENGRGNFPPRFSGLQFPNYSSELNVNALELDDSALYLCASSLELHTGELFFGEGSRLTVL.

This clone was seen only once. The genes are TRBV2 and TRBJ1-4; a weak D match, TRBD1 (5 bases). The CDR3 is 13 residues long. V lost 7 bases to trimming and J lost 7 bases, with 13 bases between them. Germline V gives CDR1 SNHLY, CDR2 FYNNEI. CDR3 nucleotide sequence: TGTGCCAGCAATAGGGGCTTCCTTGAAAAACTGTTTTTT. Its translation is CASNRGFLEKLFF. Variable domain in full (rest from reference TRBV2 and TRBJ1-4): EPEVTQTPSHQVTQMGQEVILRCVPISNHLYFYWYRQILGQKVEFLVSFYNNEISEKSEIFDDQFSVERPDGSNFTLKIRSTKLEDSAMYFCASNRGFLEKLFFGSGTQLSVL.

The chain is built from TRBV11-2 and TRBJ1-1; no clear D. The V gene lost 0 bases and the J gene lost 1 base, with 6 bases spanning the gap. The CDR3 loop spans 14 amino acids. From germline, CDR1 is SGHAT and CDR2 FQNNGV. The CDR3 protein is CASSLDPRNTEAFF. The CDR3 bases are TGTGCCAGCAGCTTAGACCCGAGGAACACTGAAGCTTTCTTT.

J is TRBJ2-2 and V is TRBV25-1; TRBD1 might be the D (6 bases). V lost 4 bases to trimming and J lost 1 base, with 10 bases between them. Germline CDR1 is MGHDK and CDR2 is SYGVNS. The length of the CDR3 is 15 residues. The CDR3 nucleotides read TGTGCCAGCAGTGCCGGGACAAAGAACACCGGGGAGCTGTTTTTT. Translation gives CASSAGTKNTGELFF. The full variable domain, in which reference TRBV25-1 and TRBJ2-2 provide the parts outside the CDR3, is EADIYQTPRYLVIGTGKKITLECSQTMGHDKMYWYQQDPGMELHLIHYSYGVNSTEKGDLSSESTVSRIRTEHFPLTLESARPSHTSQYLCASSAGTKNTGELFFGEGSRLTVL.

The CDR3 protein is CASSAGNTGELFF. CDR3 DNA: TGTGCCAGCAGTGCGGGGAACACCGGGGAGCTGTTTTTT. V usage is TRBV6-4 and J usage is TRBJ2-2; the D is unclear. Between the trimmed V and J ends, which lost 4 bases and 1 base, there was a span of 4 bases. CDR3 length: 13 amino acids. From germline, CDR1 is MRHNA and CDR2 SNTAGT.

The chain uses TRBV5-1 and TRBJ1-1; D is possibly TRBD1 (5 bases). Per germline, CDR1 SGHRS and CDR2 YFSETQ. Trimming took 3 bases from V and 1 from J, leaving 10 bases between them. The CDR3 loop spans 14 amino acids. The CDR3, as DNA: TGCGCCAGCAGCTGGGACGGAGGGAACACTGAAGCTTTCTTT. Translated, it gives CASSWDGGNTEAFF.

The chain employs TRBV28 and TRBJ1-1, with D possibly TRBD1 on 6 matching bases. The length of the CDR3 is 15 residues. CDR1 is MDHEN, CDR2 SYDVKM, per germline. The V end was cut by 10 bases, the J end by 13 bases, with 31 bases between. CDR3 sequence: CAILKNGAGELLSFF. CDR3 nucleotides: TGTGCCATTCTCAAAAACGGGGCAGGGGAACTCTTAAGTTTCTTT. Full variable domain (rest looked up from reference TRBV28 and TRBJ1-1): DVKVTQSSRYLVKRTGEKVFLECVQDMDHENMFWYRQDPGLGLRLIYFSYDVKMKEKGDIPEGYSVSREKKERFSLILESASTNQTSMYLCAILKNGAGELLSFFGQGTRLTVV.

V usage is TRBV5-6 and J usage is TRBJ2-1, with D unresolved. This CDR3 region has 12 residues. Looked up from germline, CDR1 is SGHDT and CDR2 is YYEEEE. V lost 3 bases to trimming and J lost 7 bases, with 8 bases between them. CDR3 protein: CASSSLKNEQFF. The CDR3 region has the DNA TGTGCCAGCAGCTCATTAAAAAATGAGCAGTTCTTC. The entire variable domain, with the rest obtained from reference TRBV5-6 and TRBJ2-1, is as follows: DAGVTQSPTHLIKTRGQQVTLRCSPKSGHDTVSWYQQALGQGPQFIFQYYEEEERQRGNFPDRFSGHQFPNYSSELNVNALLLGDSALYLCASSSLKNEQFFGPGTRLTVL.

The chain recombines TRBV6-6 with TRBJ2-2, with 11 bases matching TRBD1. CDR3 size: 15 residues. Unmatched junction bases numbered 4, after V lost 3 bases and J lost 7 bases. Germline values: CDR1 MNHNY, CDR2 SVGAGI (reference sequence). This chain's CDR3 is CASSYRTGGNGELFF. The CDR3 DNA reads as TGTGCCAGCAGTTATAGGACAGGGGGCAACGGGGAGCTGTTTTTT.

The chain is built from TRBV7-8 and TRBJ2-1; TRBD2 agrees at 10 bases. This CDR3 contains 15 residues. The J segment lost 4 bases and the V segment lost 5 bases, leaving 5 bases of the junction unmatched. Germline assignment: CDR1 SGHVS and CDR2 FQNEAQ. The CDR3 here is CASSKRGGPYNEQFF. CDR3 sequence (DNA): TGTGCCAGCAGCAAGCGGGGGGGCCCTTACAATGAGCAGTTCTTC.

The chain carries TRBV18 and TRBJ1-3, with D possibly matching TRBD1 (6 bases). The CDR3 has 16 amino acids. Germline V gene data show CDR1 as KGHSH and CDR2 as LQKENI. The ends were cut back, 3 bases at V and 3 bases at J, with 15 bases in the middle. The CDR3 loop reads CASSPSQGVYGNTIYF. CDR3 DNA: TGTGCCAGCTCACCCTCACAGGGAGTGTATGGAAACACCATATATTTT.

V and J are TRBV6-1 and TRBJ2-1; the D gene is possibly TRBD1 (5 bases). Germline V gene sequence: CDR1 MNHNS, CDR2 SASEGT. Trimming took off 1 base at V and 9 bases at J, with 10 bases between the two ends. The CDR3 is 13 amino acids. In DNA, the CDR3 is TGTGCCAGCAGTGAAGGCAGGGTGGCTGAGCAGTTCTTC. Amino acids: CASSEGRVAEQFF.

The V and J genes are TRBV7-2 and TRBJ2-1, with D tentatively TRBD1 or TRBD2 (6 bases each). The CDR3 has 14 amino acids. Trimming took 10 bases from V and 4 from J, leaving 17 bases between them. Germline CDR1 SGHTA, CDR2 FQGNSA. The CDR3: CATGGGRHYNEQFF. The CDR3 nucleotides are TGTGCCACCGGAGGGGGACGGCATTACAATGAGCAGTTCTTC.

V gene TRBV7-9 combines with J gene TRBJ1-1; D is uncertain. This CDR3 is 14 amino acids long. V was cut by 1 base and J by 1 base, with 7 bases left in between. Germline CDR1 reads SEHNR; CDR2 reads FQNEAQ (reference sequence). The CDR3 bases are TGTGCCAGCAGCTTAGACATCCCGAACACTGAAGCTTTCTTT. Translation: CASSLDIPNTEAFF. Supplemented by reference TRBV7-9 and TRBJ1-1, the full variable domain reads DTGVSQNPRHKITKRGQNVTFRCDPISEHNRLYWYRQTLGQGPEFLTYFQNEAQLEKSRLLSDRFSAERPKGSFSTLEIQRTEQGDSAMYLCASSLDIPNTEAFFGQGTRLTVV.

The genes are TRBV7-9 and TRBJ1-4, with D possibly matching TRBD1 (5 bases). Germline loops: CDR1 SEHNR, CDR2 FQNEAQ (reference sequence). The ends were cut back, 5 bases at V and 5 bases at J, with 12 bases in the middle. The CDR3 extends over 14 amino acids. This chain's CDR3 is CASSPGRPNEKLFF. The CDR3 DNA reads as TGTGCCAGCAGCCCGGGACGGCCGAATGAAAAACTGTTTTTT.

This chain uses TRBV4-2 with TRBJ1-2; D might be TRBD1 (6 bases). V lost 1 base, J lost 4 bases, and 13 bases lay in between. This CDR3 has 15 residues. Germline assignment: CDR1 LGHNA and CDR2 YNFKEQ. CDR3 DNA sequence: TGTGCCAGCAGCCAAGTAGAGGGGGGAGGCTATGGCTACACCTTC. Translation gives CASSQVEGGGYGYTF.

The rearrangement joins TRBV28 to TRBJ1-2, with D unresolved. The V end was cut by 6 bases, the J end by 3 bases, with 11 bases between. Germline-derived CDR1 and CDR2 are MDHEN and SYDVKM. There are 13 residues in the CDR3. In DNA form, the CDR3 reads TGTGCCAGCAGGCTACCCGTTCACTATGGCTACACCTTC. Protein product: CASRLPVHYGYTF.

CDR3 DNA sequence: TGTGCCAGCAGCTTTGGACAGGGGAAGGGCTACGAGCAGTACTTC. Encoded protein: CASSFGQGKGYEQYF. This chain joins TRBV7-9 and TRBJ2-7; 9 nucleotides align to TRBD1. The V segment lost 3 bases and the J segment 3 bases; nucleotides outside the gene matches: 6. Germline CDR1 is SEHNR and CDR2 is FQNEAQ (reference sequence). The CDR3 consists of 15 residues. Full variable domain (rest looked up from reference TRBV7-9 and TRBJ2-7): DTGVSQNPRHKITKRGQNVTFRCDPISEHNRLYWYRQTLGQGPEFLTYFQNEAQLEKSRLLSDRFSAERPKGSFSTLEIQRTEQGDSAMYLCASSFGQGKGYEQYFGPGTRLTVT.

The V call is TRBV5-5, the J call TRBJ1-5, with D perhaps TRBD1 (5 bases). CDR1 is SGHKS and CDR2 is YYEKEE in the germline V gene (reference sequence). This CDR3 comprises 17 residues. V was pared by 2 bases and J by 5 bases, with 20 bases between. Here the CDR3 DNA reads TGTGCCAGCAGCTTAGGACCCCGAGGAGGAGGGGATCAGCCCCAGCATTTT. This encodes CASSLGPRGGGDQPQHF.

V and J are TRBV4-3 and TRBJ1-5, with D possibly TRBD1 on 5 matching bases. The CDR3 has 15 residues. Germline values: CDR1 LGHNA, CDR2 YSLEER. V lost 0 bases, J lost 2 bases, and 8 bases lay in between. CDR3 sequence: CASSQDQGRNQPQHF. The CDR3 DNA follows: TGCGCCAGCAGCCAAGATCAGGGACGCAATCAGCCCCAGCATTTT.

The CDR3 reads CSVAGGGTEAFF. DNA of the CDR3: TGCAGCGTCGCAGGGGGGGGAACTGAAGCTTTCTTT. The chain combines TRBV29-1 with TRBJ1-1; 7 nucleotides match TRBD1. Germline CDR1 reads SQVTM; CDR2 reads ANQGSEA. The CDR3 has 12 amino acids. J gave up 5 bases and V 6 bases, and 6 bases lay outside the gene matches. Full variable domain (missing parts from reference TRBV29-1 and TRBJ1-1): SAVISQKPSRDICQRGTSLTIQCQVDSQVTMMFWYRQQPGQSLTLIATANQGSEATYESGFVIDKFPISRPNLTFSTLTVSNMSPEDSSIYLCSVAGGGTEAFFGQGTRLTVV.

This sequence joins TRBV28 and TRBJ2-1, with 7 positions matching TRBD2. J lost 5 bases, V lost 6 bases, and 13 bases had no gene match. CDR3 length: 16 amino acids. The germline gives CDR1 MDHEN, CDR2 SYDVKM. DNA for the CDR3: TGTGCCAGCAGGCTAAGCGGGGCAGGGTTCGACAATGAGCAGTTCTTC. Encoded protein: CASRLSGAGFDNEQFF.

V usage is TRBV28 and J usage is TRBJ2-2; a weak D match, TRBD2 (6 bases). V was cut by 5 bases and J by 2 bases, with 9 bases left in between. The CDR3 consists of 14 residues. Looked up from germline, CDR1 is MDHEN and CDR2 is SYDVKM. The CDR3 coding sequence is TGTGCCAGCAGTACCGGGAGTAACACCGGGGAGCTGTTTTTT. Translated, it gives CASSTGSNTGELFF.

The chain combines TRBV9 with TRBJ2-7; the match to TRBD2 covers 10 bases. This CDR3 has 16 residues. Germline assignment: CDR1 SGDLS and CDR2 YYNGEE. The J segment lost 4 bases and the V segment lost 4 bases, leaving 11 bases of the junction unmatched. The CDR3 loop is CASSPTIAGGVYEQYF. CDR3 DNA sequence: TGTGCCAGCAGCCCAACCATAGCGGGAGGAGTATACGAGCAGTACTTC.

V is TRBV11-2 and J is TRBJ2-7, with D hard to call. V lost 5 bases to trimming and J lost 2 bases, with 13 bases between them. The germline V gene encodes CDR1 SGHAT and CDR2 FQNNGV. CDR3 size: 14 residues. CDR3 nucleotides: TGTGCCAGCAGCCCCGGCTCAGCGACCTACGAGCAGTACTTC. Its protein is CASSPGSATYEQYF.

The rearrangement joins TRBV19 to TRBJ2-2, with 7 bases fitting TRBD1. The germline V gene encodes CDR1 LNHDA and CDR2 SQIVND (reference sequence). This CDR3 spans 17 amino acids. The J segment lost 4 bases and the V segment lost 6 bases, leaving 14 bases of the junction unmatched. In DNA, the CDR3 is TGTGCCAGTAGGCTCGACAGGGATGTAACAAGCACCGGGGAGCTGTTTTTT. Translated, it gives CASRLDRDVTSTGELFF.

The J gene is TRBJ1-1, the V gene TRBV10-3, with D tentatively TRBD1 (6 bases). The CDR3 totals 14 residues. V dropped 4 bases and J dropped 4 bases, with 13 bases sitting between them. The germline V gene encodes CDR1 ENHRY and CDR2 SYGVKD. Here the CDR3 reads CAISVEGGSTEAFF. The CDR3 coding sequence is TGTGCCATCAGTGTGGAGGGGGGAAGCACTGAAGCTTTCTTT.

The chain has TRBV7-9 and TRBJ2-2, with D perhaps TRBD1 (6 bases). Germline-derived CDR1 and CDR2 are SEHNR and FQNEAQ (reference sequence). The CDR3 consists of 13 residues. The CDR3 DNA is TGTGTGGTTGGCAGGGGAGACACCGGGGAGCTGTTTTTT. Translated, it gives CVVGRGDTGELFF.

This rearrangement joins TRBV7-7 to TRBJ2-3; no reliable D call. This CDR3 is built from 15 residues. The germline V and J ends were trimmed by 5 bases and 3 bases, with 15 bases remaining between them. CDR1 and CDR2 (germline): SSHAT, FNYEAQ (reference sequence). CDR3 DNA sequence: TGTGCCAGCAGCGCCGGCCCTCCCGGGACAGATACGCAGTATTTT. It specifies CASSAGPPGTDTQYF.

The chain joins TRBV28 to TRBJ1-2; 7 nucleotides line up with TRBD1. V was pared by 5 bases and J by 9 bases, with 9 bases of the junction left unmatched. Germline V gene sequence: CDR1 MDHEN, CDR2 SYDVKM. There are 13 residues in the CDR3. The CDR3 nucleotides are TGTGCCAGCAGTCCGCCGGGACAGCCCCGCTACACCTTC. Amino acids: CASSPPGQPRYTF.